Presented here are 14 T cell receptor beta chains from one specimen sequenced in a study of T cell responses to AZD1222 COVID-19 vaccine. Produced via immunoSEQ multiplex PCR; TCRdb's table is partial and in-frame only. This repertoire shows approximately 90,000 clones, more than 80% found once; its top ten account for approximately 12%. The sample in question was peripheral blood, obtained on day 0 of AZD1222 vaccination. The receptors were sampled from an adult in good health.

The chain carries TRBV19 and TRBJ2-2; 12 bases are shared with TRBD1. Germline assignment: CDR1 LNHDA and CDR2 SQIVND (reference sequence). The V and J ends lost 3 bases and 7 bases, in that order; junction bases with no gene match: 6. This CDR3 spans 16 amino acids. Here the CDR3 reads CASSMGTGGIGGELFF. The CDR3 nucleotides are TGTGCCAGTAGTATGGGGACAGGGGGCATTGGCGGGGAGCTGTTTTTT.

The rearrangement uses TRBV3-1 (or the pseudogene TRBV3-2) and TRBJ2-1; TRBD2 aligns across 9 bases. The CDR3 extends over 14 amino acids. The germline V gene encodes CDR1 LGHDT and CDR2 YNNKEL (reference sequence). V lost 4 bases, J lost 9 bases, and 7 bases stayed unmatched. The CDR3 region has the DNA TGTGCCAGCAGCCCGCGACTAGCGGCGGGTGAGCAGTTCTTC. It specifies CASSPRLAAGEQFF.

The chain links TRBV4-1 to TRBJ2-1; TRBD2 matches 7 bases. After removal of 0 bases from V and 0 bases from J, the junction contained 8 bases not matched to a gene. The CDR3 loop spans 18 amino acids. Germline V gene data show CDR1 as MGHRA and CDR2 as YSYEKL. The CDR3, as DNA: TGCGCCAGCAGCCAAGATAGCGGGCGTACGAGCTCCTACAATGAGCAGTTCTTC. It yields the protein CASSQDSGRTSSYNEQFF.

The chain recombines TRBV19 with TRBJ2-5, with unresolved D. Germline CDR1 reads LNHDA; CDR2 reads SQIVND (reference sequence). The V end was cut by 4 bases, the J end by 0 bases, with 3 bases between. This CDR3 region has 12 residues. The CDR3 loop is CASSTNQETQYF. In nucleotides, the CDR3 is TGTGCCAGTAGTACCAACCAAGAGACCCAGTACTTC.

The chain carries TRBV5-1 and TRBJ2-1; tentative D call: TRBD2 (5 bases). Between the trimmed V and J ends, which lost 4 bases and 0 bases, there was a span of 14 bases. The germline CDR1 and CDR2 sequences are SGHRS and YFSETQ. This CDR3 region has 16 residues. CDR3 coding DNA: TGCGCCAGCAGCCCTCGGTGGGAGAGCTCCTACAATGAGCAGTTCTTC. Its protein is CASSPRWESSYNEQFF.

The chain employs TRBV19 and TRBJ2-7, with 8 bases matching TRBD1. This CDR3 is 13 amino acids long. CDR1 is LNHDA, CDR2 SQIVND, per germline (reference sequence). Trimming cost V 6 bases and J 5 bases; bases outside gene matches: 6. The CDR3: CASSGQGKDEQYF. The CDR3 coding sequence is TGTGCCAGTAGCGGACAGGGTAAAGACGAGCAGTACTTC.

The chain employs TRBV9 and TRBJ2-1; no firm D call. CDR3 length: 15 residues. The V end was cut by 2 bases, the J end by 8 bases, with 17 bases between. Germline values: CDR1 SGDLS, CDR2 YYNGEE. The CDR3 spells CASSVGLGAGDEQFF. Here the CDR3 DNA reads TGTGCCAGCAGCGTGGGCCTCGGTGCTGGGGATGAGCAGTTCTTC.

The CDR3 nucleotides are TGTGCCAGCAGCCGGAATGGACAAAGCGGGGCTTTCTTT. It yields the protein CASSRNGQSGAFF. The genes are TRBV3-1 (or the pseudogene TRBV3-2) and TRBJ1-1, with D maybe TRBD1 (5 bases). The CDR3 consists of 13 residues. The V end was cut by 4 bases, the J end by 11 bases, with 17 bases between. The V gene's germline CDR1 is LGHDT and CDR2 YNNKEL (reference sequence).

The chain joins TRBV4-1 to TRBJ1-1, with unresolved D. This CDR3 is 15 amino acids long. Trimming pared 6 bases from V and 1 base from J, leaving 15 bases between. Per the germline V gene, CDR1 is MGHRA and CDR2 is YSYEKL. CDR3 in DNA: TGCGCCAGCAGGCCAAGAGAACGGTCGAACACTGAAGCTTTCTTT. Protein product: CASRPRERSNTEAFF.

The CDR3 DNA sequence: TGTGCCAGCAGTTCGGGACAGGGGAATGAGCAGTTCTTC. Its protein product is CASSSGQGNEQFF. The chain couples TRBV6-2 or TRBV6-3 to TRBJ2-1; 10 bases match TRBD1. The CDR3 runs 13 residues. Germline-derived CDR1 and CDR2 are MNHEY and SVGEGT. The ends lost 4 bases at V and 7 bases at J; junction bases unmatched: 1.

V is TRBV29-1 and J is TRBJ2-5; 10 bases are shared with TRBD1. Germline CDR1 SQVTM, CDR2 ANQGSEA. The CDR3 runs 15 residues. The junction had 10 bases not matched to a gene; V was cut back by 8 bases and J by 1 base. CDR3 DNA: TGCAGCACAAGCTCGGGGACAGGGGTCCAAGAGACCCAGTACTTC. Residues: CSTSSGTGVQETQYF.

The genes are TRBV19 and TRBJ1-2; unclear D gene. From germline, CDR1 is LNHDA and CDR2 SQIVND (reference sequence). The CDR3 has 16 amino acids. V was shortened by 0 bases and J by 2 bases, with 13 bases between the two germline ends. CDR3 sequence: CASSIDPLRVNYGYTF. The CDR3, as DNA: TGTGCCAGTAGTATAGACCCCCTGCGGGTGAACTATGGCTACACCTTC.

This chain uses TRBV7-6 with TRBJ1-6; TRBD1 aligns across 9 bases. CDR3 length: 15 residues. V dropped 5 bases and J dropped 7; count of bases not matched to a gene: 6. CDR1 and CDR2 (germline): SGHVS, FNYEAQ. CDR3 sequence: CASSPGQGMNSPLHF. For the CDR3, the DNA is TGTGCCAGCAGCCCCGGACAGGGGATGAATTCACCCCTCCACTTT.

The CDR3 nucleotides read TGTGCCAGCAGCTTATGCCCCTCCCCCACCAGGGGGCACAGCAATCAGCCCCAGCATTTT. It translates to CASSLCPSPTRGHSNQPQHF. The V and J genes are TRBV7-3 and TRBJ1-5; 8 nucleotides match TRBD1. This CDR3 has 20 amino acids. CDR1 is SGHTA, CDR2 FQGTGA, per germline. After removal of 2 bases from V and 1 base from J, the junction contained 16 bases not matched to a gene.